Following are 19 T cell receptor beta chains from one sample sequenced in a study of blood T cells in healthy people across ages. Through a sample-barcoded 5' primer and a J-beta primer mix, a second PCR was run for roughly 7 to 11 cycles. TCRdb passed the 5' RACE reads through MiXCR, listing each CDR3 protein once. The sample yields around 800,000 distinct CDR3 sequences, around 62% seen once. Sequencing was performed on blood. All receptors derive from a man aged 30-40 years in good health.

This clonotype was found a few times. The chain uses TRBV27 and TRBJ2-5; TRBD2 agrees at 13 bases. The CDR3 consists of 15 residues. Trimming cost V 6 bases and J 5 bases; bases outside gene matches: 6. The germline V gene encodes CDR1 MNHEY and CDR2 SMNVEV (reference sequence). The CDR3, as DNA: TGTGCCAGCAGGCCACTAGCGGGGGGGCTGGAGACCCAGTACTTC. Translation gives CASRPLAGGLETQYF.

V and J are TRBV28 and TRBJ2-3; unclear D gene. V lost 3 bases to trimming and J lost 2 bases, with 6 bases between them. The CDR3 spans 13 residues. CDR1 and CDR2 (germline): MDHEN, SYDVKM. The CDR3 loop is CASSFRHTDTQYF. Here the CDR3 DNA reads TGTGCCAGCAGTTTTAGACACACAGATACGCAGTATTTT.

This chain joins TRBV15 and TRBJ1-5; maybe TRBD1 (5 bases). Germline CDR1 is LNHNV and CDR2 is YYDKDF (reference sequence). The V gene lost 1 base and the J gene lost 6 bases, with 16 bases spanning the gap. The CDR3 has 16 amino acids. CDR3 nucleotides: TGTGCCACCAGCAGAGTCAACTACAGGTTAGGTCAGCCCCAGCATTTT. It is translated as CATSRVNYRLGQPQHF.

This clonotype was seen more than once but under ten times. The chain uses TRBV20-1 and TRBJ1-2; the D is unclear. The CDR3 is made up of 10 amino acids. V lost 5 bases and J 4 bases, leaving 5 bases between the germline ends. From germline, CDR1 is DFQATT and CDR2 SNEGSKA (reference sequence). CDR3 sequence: CSAWGYGYTF. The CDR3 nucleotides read TGCAGTGCTTGGGGCTATGGCTACACCTTC.

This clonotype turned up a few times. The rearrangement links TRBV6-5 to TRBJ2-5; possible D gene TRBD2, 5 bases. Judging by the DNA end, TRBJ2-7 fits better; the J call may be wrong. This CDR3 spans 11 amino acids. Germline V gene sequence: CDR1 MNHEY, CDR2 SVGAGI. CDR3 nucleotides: TGTGCCAGCAAGAGGGCCCACGAGCAGTACTTC. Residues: CASKRAHEQYF.

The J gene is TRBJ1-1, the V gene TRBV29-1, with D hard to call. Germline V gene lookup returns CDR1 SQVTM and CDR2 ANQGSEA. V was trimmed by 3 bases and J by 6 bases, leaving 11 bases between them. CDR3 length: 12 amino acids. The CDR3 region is CSVEETGAEAFF. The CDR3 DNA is TGCAGCGTTGAGGAGACGGGAGCTGAAGCTTTCTTT.

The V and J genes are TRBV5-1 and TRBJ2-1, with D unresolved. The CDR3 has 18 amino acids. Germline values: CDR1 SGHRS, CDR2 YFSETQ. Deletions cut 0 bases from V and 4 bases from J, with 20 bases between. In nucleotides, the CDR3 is TGCGCCAGCAGCTTGGTCAGCAGTGCGAGGACCCGGTACAATGAGCAGTTCTTC. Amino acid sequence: CASSLVSSARTRYNEQFF.

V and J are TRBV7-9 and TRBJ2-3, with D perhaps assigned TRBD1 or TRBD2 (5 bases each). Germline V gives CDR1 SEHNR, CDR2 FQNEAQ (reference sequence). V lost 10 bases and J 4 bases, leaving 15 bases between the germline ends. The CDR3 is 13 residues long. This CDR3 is CATLGVAPDTQYF. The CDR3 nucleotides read TGTGCCACCCTGGGGGTAGCGCCAGATACGCAGTATTTT. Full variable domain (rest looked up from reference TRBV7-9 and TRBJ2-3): DTGVSQNPRHKITKRGQNVTFRCDPISEHNRLYWYRQTLGQGPEFLTYFQNEAQLEKSRLLSDRFSAERPKGSFSTLEIQRTEQGDSAMYLCATLGVAPDTQYFGPGTRLTVL.

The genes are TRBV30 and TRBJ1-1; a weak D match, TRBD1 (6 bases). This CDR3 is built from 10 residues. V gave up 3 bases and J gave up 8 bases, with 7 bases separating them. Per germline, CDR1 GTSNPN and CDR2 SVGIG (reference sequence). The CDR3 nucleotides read TGTGCCTGGAGACAGGGCGAAGCTTTCTTT. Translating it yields CAWRQGEAFF.

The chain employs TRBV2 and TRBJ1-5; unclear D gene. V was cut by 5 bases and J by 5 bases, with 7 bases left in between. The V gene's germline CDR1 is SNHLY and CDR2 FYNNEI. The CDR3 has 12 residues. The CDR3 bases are TGTGCCAGCAGTCAAGGGTATCAGCCCCAGCATTTT. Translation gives CASSQGYQPQHF.

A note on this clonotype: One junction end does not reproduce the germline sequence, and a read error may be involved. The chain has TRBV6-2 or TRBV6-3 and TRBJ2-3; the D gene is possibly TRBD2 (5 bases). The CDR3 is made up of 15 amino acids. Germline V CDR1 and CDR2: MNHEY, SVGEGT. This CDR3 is CASSYPGLLTDAQYF. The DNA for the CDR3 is TGTGCCAGCAGTTACCCTGGACTCCTCACAGATGCGCAGTATTTT.

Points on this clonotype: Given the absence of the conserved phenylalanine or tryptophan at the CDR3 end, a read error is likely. CDR3 bases: TGTGCCATCATATCGGACAGGGGAGACTATGGCTACACCATC. It is translated as CAIISDRGDYGYTI. The J gene is TRBJ1-2, the V gene TRBV10-3; 9 bases fit TRBD1. Losses at the gene ends were 7 bases for V and 3 bases for J; bases not matched to a gene: 6. Germline CDR1 and CDR2: ENHRY and SYGVKD. This CDR3 has 14 residues.

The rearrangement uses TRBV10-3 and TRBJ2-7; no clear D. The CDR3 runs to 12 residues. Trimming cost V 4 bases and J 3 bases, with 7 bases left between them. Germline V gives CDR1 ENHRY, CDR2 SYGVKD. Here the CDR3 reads CAISAGFYEQYF. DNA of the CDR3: TGTGCCATCAGTGCAGGCTTCTACGAGCAGTACTTC.

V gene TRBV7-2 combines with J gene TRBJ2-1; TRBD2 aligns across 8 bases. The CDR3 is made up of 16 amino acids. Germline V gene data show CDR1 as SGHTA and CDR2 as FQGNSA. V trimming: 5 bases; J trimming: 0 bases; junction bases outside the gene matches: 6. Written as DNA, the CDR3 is TGTGCCAGCAGCAACCGGGGGGGCCGCTCCTACAATGAGCAGTTCTTC. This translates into CASSNRGGRSYNEQFF.

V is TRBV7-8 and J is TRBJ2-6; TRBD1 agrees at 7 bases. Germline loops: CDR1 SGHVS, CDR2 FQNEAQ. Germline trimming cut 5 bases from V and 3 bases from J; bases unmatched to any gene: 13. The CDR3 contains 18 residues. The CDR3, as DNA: TGTGCCAGCAGCATACGGAGACAGGGTCCTCGTGGGGCCAACGTCCTGACTTTC. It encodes CASSIRRQGPRGANVLTF.

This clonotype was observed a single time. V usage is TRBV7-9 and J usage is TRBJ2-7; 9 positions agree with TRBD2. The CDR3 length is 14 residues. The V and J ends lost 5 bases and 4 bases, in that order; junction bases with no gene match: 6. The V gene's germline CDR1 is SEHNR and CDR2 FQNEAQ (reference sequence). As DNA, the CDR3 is TGTGCCAGCAGCGGCGTAGCGGGGGATTACGAGCAGTACTTC. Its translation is CASSGVAGDYEQYF.

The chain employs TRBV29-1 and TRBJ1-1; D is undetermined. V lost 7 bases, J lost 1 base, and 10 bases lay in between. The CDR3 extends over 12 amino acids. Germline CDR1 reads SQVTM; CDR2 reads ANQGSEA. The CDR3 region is CSAKASNTEAFF. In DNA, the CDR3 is TGCAGCGCTAAGGCCTCGAACACTGAAGCTTTCTTT.

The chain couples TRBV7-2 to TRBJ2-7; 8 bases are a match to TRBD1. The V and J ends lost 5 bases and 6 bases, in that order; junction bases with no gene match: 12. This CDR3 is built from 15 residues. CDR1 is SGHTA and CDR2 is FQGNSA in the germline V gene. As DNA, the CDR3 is TGTGCCAGCAGCCGCAGCAGGGGGCCTTTTCTCGAGCAGTACTTC. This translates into CASSRSRGPFLEQYF.

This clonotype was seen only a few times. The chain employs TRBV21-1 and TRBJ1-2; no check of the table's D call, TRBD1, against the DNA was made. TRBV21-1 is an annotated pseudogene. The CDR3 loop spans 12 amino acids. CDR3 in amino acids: CGGQGANYGYTF. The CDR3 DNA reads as TGCGGAGGACAGGGGGCTAACTATGGCTACACCTTC.